The 6 T cell receptor beta chains presented below share a single source sample, sequenced in a study of shared clonotypes between healthy human individuals. The table came from immunoSEQ multiplex PCR; TCRdb's copy has only in-frame clones and leaves some out. The sample shows around 1,000,000 clones, 60% to 80% of them seen only once. The sequenced material came from memory CD4+ T cells from PBMCs. Subset of the sample: CD45RA-negative fraction. These receptors originate from a young man in good health. Some clones in this sample may be carry-over from other donors' samples.

The V and J genes are TRBV4-2 and TRBJ1-4; D is perhaps TRBD1 (5 bases). Trimming shortened V by 3 bases and J by 1 base, and 9 bases separated the two germline ends. CDR3 length: 15 residues. Germline V CDR1 and CDR2: LGHNA, YNFKEQ. The CDR3 spells CASSQGQGTNEKLFF. CDR3 coding DNA: TGTGCCAGCAGCCAGGGCCAGGGAACTAATGAAAAACTGTTTTTT.

Comment on this clone: The same CDR3 can be traced to other DNA sequences in this sample. V gene TRBV7-2 combines with J gene TRBJ1-5, with no clear D. The CDR3 is 13 residues long. Germline CDR1 is SGHTA and CDR2 is FQGNSA. V was shortened by 3 bases and J by 5 bases, with 8 bases between the two germline ends. The CDR3 bases are TGTGCCAGCAGCTTTCGGGGAGATCAGCCCCAGCATTTT. Its translation: CASSFRGDQPQHF.

The chain has TRBV21-1 and TRBJ2-5; the D call TRBD1 from the table was never checked on the DNA. TRBV21-1 is described as a pseudogene. The CDR3 covers 21 residues. The CDR3 coding sequence is TGTGCCAGCAGCGACCGGGACAGGGTTTGCTCGCTCCGGTGCAGACAAGAGACCCAGTACTTC. The encoded protein is CASSDRDRVCSLRCRQETQYF.

The chain combines TRBV4-1 with TRBJ1-4, with D maybe TRBD1 (5 bases). The V and J ends lost 2 bases and 5 bases respectively, with 12 bases between them. The germline CDR1 and CDR2 sequences are MGHRA and YSYEKL. This CDR3 contains 15 residues. CDR3 in amino acids: CASSQPDSLNEKLFF. The CDR3 DNA reads as TGCGCCAGCAGCCAACCCGACAGCTTGAATGAAAAACTGTTTTTT.

With respect to this clone: The same CDR3 arises from other DNA sequences in this sample as well. The chain couples TRBV5-1 to TRBJ1-3; no reliable D call. The CDR3 sequence is 15 residues long. Germline values: CDR1 SGHRS, CDR2 YFSETQ. Trimming stripped 0 bases from V and 0 bases from J, with 7 bases between. As DNA, the CDR3 is TGCGCCAGCAGCTTGGACGGATCCTCTGGAAACACCATATATTTT. Protein: CASSLDGSSGNTIYF.

The chain uses TRBV10-3 and TRBJ2-7, with 14 bases matching TRBD2. With V trimmed by 11 bases and J by 3 bases, 3 bases remained unmatched. Germline CDR1 reads ENHRY; CDR2 reads SYGVKD. The CDR3 sequence is 13 residues long. The CDR3 is CAAGLAGGYEQYF. CDR3 nucleotide sequence: TGTGCCGCAGGACTAGCGGGAGGCTACGAGCAGTACTTC.